The T cell receptor (beta chain) described here comes from a study of cytomegalovirus exposure and HLA in healthy donors. General study points: Owing to their indistinguishability, certain V segments, notably TRBV6-2 and TRBV6-3, were excluded. The productive fraction for most TCR beta V segments was about 87% or about 30% in an earlier analysis. An analysis that was carried out later associated fewer than 20,000 TCR beta sequences with HLA alleles at 0.05 false discovery rate. The study labeled more than 150 TCR beta chains cytomegalovirus-associated.

This CDR3 is built from 13 residues. Trimming took 5 bases from V and 5 from J, leaving 12 bases between them. In germline, CDR1 is SGHTA, CDR2 FQGNSA. The PCR was carried out with 60 Vbeta primers and 13 Jbeta primers. The assay was immunoSEQ multiplex PCR, and TCRdb's table has in-frame clones only and misses some. The repertoire includes 100,000 to 150,000 clones, around four fifths of them detected once, and approximately 2.1% sits in the top ten. Details on this clone: What it recognizes is unknown.

The specimen was PBMCs. V and J are TRBV7-2 and TRBJ2-5; no firm D call. This clonotype was sampled from a woman aged 35 to 49 in good health and CMV-seropositive. For the CDR3, the DNA is TGTGCCAGCAGCCCCCGGTTGATGGAGACCCAGTACTTC. Translating it yields CASSPRLMETQYF.